Listed below are T cell receptor beta chains from one sample, sequenced in a study of blood T cells in healthy people across ages. One entry per CDR3 protein results from TCRdb running MiXCR on the 5' RACE reads. The sample records some 1.5 million distinct CDR3 sequences, roughly 27% being singletons. The sample taken for sequencing was blood. These receptors were obtained from a woman aged 25 to 39 in good health. Both conserved end residues are part of each CDR3. D genes are given only for firm matches. Some rows have no size entry. The others give once, few or many, or a class for an expanded clone.

D gene: TRBD2
V gene: TRBV3-1
J gene: TRBJ2-7
CDR3 length: 16
clone size: .
CDR3 DNA: TGTACCAGCAGCCAAGGGCCTAGCGGGGGTCGATACGAGCAGTACTTC
CDR3 protein: CTSSQGPSGGRYEQYF

D gene: TRBD1
V gene: TRBV12-3/TRBV12-4
J gene: TRBJ2-4
CDR3 length: 16
clone size: .
CDR3 DNA: TGTGCCAGCAGACTAAGGGCAGGGACAGGGGTAAACATTCAGTACTTC
CDR3 protein: CASRLRAGTGVNIQYF

D gene: TRBD2
V gene: TRBV14
J gene: TRBJ2-7
CDR3 length: 17
clone size: .
CDR3 DNA: TGTGCCAGCAGCCAAGACGCTAGACTAGCGGAAAAGGGCGAGCAGTACTTC
CDR3 protein: CASSQDARLAEKGEQYF

D gene: TRBD2
V gene: TRBV5-1
J gene: TRBJ2-5
CDR3 length: 14
clone size: many
CDR3 DNA: TGCGCCAGCAGCCCCTCTAGCGGCCAAGAGACCCAGTACTTC
CDR3 protein: CASSPSSGQETQYF

D gene: TRBD1
V gene: TRBV10-3
J gene: TRBJ2-1
CDR3 length: 15
clone size: many
CDR3 DNA: TGTGCCATCAGTGAGTCTATGCCCGACAGGGGTACGCAGTTCTTC
CDR3 protein: CAISESMPDRGTQFF

D gene: .
V gene: TRBV7-9
J gene: TRBJ2-5
CDR3 length: 15
clone size: .
CDR3 DNA: TGTGCCAGCAGCCCCAGAGGGACGGTTCGGGAGACCCAGTACTTC
CDR3 protein: CASSPRGTVRETQYF

D gene: TRBD2
V gene: TRBV5-1
J gene: TRBJ2-5
CDR3 length: 16
clone size: many
CDR3 DNA: TGCGCCAGCAGCTCTACTAGCGGGAGGGCCGTAGAGACCCAGTACTTC
CDR3 protein: CASSSTSGRAVETQYF

D gene: .
V gene: TRBV3-1
J gene: TRBJ2-5
CDR3 length: 14
clone size: .
CDR3 DNA: TGTGTCAGCAGCCAATCAGCAAGACAAGAGACCCAGTACTTC
CDR3 protein: CVSSQSARQETQYF

D gene: .
V gene: TRBV9
J gene: TRBJ1-2
CDR3 length: 12
clone size: .
CDR3 DNA: TGTGCCAGCTGGAACCTCCACTATGGCTACACCTTC
CDR3 protein: CASWNLHYGYTF

D gene: .
V gene: TRBV6-5
J gene: TRBJ1-2
CDR3 length: 13
clone size: .
CDR3 DNA: TGTGCCAGCGGATCGGGACGGGGTAAAGGCTACACCTTC
CDR3 protein: CASGSGRGKGYTF

D gene: TRBD1
V gene: TRBV5-1
J gene: TRBJ1-1
CDR3 length: 14
clone size: .
CDR3 DNA: TGCGCCAGCAGCTCGGACAGGGGAGGCCCTGAAGCTTTCTTT
CDR3 protein: CASSSDRGGPEAFF

D gene: .
V gene: TRBV7-2
J gene: TRBJ2-5
CDR3 length: 12
clone size: few
CDR3 DNA: TGTGCCAGCAGCCCCATGCAAGAGACCCAGTACTTC
CDR3 protein: CASSPMQETQYF

D gene: TRBD2
V gene: TRBV28
J gene: TRBJ2-1
CDR3 length: 17
clone size: .
CDR3 DNA: TGTGCCAGCAGTTTACCGCCTCTAGCGGGTAATTGGCATGAGCAGTTCTTC
CDR3 protein: CASSLPPLAGNWHEQFF

D gene: .
V gene: TRBV6-1
J gene: TRBJ2-5
CDR3 length: 17
clone size: .
CDR3 DNA: TGTGCCAGCAGGATCAGTGGAAGGGGCGCTAGCTCCTACGGGCAGTACTTC
CDR3 protein: CASRISGRGASSYGQYF

D gene: .
V gene: TRBV6-2/TRBV6-3
J gene: TRBJ2-7
CDR3 length: 15
clone size: .
CDR3 DNA: TGTGCCATCGCTGCGCAGGTGATTGGGTCCTACGAGCAGTACTTC
CDR3 protein: CAIAAQVIGSYEQYF

D gene: .
V gene: TRBV29-1
J gene: TRBJ2-5
CDR3 length: 16
clone size: few
CDR3 DNA: TGCAGCGTTGCCCTGGGGGGGGGAGGGGGCCAAGAGACCCAGTACTTC
CDR3 protein: CSVALGGGGGQETQYF

D gene: TRBD2
V gene: TRBV20-1
J gene: TRBJ2-5
CDR3 length: 20
clone size: .
CDR3 DNA: TGCAGTGCTAGACGAGGGGTGGTAGGGACTAGCGGGAGGCTAGAAGAGACCCAGTACTTC
CDR3 protein: CSARRGVVGTSGRLEETQYF

D gene: TRBD2
V gene: TRBV15
J gene: TRBJ2-7
CDR3 length: 18
clone size: many
CDR3 DNA: TGTGCCACCAGCAGAGTAACCGCGCGTAGCGGGAGGAATGTGGAGCAGTACTTC
CDR3 protein: CATSRVTARSGRNVEQYF

D gene: .
V gene: TRBV7-2
J gene: TRBJ2-1
CDR3 length: 14
clone size: .
CDR3 DNA: TGTGCCAGCAGCTTAGACCGGACTACGCGTGAGCAGTTCTTC
CDR3 protein: CASSLDRTTREQFF

D gene: .
V gene: TRBV20-1
J gene: TRBJ2-5
CDR3 length: 15
clone size: many
CDR3 DNA: TGCAGTGCTAGAGATCAGGGTACCCTGGGGGAGACCCAGTACTTC
CDR3 protein: CSARDQGTLGETQYF

D gene: .
V gene: TRBV29-1
J gene: TRBJ2-7
CDR3 length: 16
clone size: few
CDR3 DNA: TGCAGCGTTGTATCCTCCCAAGGAGAACAGAACTACGAGCAGTACTTC
CDR3 protein: CSVVSSQGEQNYEQYF

D gene: TRBD2
V gene: TRBV24-1
J gene: TRBJ2-3
CDR3 length: 15
clone size: .
CDR3 DNA: TGTGCCACCACGGGGGGGGAGCGGGTCACAGATACGCAGTATTTT
CDR3 protein: CATTGGERVTDTQYF

D gene: .
V gene: TRBV7-3
J gene: TRBJ2-3
CDR3 length: 15
clone size: many
CDR3 DNA: TGTGCCAGCAGCTTAATCGCTTCTAGAACAGATACGCAGTATTTT
CDR3 protein: CASSLIASRTDTQYF

D gene: TRBD2
V gene: TRBV29-1
J gene: TRBJ2-1
CDR3 length: 17
clone size: .
CDR3 DNA: TGCAGCGGGGCCGGGACTAGCGGGATCTTCGGTGATTATGAGCAGTTCTTC
CDR3 protein: CSGAGTSGIFGDYEQFF

D gene: TRBD1
V gene: TRBV9
J gene: TRBJ1-2
CDR3 length: 12
clone size: few
CDR3 DNA: TGTGCCAGCAGCCCAGGGGGAGGTACCCACACCTTC
CDR3 protein: CASSPGGGTHTF

D gene: .
V gene: TRBV12-3/TRBV12-4
J gene: TRBJ2-1
CDR3 length: 11
clone size: many
CDR3 DNA: TGTGCCAGCAGCCTCTACAATGAGCAGTTCTTC
CDR3 protein: CASSLYNEQFF

D gene: .
V gene: TRBV6-6
J gene: TRBJ2-1
CDR3 length: 17
clone size: .
CDR3 DNA: TGTGCCAGCAGTTACTCAGGGGGGGAGGGCGGCTACAATGAGCAGTTCTTC
CDR3 protein: CASSYSGGEGGYNEQFF

D gene: TRBD1
V gene: TRBV11-2
J gene: TRBJ1-1
CDR3 length: 15
clone size: .
CDR3 DNA: TGTGCCAGCAGCTCCAGGGGGGGGGTGAACACTGAAGCTTTCTTT
CDR3 protein: CASSSRGGVNTEAFF

D gene: TRBD1
V gene: TRBV7-9
J gene: TRBJ1-4
CDR3 length: 16
clone size: .
CDR3 DNA: TGTGCCAGCAGCTCAACCACAGGGGACATGGGTGAAAAACTGTTTTTT
CDR3 protein: CASSSTTGDMGEKLFF

D gene: TRBD1
V gene: TRBV7-9
J gene: TRBJ2-5
CDR3 length: 15
clone size: .
CDR3 DNA: TGTGCCAGCAGCCCGCCCAGGACAGGGGGAGAGACCCAGTACTTC
CDR3 protein: CASSPPRTGGETQYF

D gene: .
V gene: TRBV2
J gene: TRBJ2-3
CDR3 length: 14
clone size: .
CDR3 DNA: TGTGTCAGCACCGCAGAGCCTAGCACAGATACGCAGTATTTT
CDR3 protein: CVSTAEPSTDTQYF

D gene: .
V gene: TRBV5-1
J gene: TRBJ1-1
CDR3 length: 15
clone size: .
CDR3 DNA: TGCGCCAGCAGCTTTCGGGGGGCCCTCCGCACTGAAGCTTTCTTT
CDR3 protein: CASSFRGALRTEAFF

D gene: .
V gene: TRBV29-1
J gene: TRBJ2-5
CDR3 length: 15
clone size: .
CDR3 DNA: TGCAGCGTTGATGACGGTTTCGGGTCCGGCAGGACCCAGTACTTC
CDR3 protein: CSVDDGFGSGRTQYF

D gene: TRBD1
V gene: TRBV12-3/TRBV12-4
J gene: TRBJ1-6
CDR3 length: 14
clone size: many
CDR3 DNA: TGTGCCAGCAGTGAAACAGGGGGCGCAGGCCCCCTCCACTTT
CDR3 protein: CASSETGGAGPLHF

D gene: TRBD2
V gene: TRBV7-3
J gene: TRBJ2-1
CDR3 length: 16
clone size: few
CDR3 DNA: TGTGCCAGCAGCCCCCGTGTAATAGCGGGGGACAATGAGCAGTTCTTC
CDR3 protein: CASSPRVIAGDNEQFF

D gene: TRBD2
V gene: TRBV5-1
J gene: TRBJ2-1
CDR3 length: 16
clone size: .
CDR3 DNA: TGCGCCAGCCGATTAGCGGGAGGTAACTCCTACAATGAGCAGTTCTTC
CDR3 protein: CASRLAGGNSYNEQFF

D gene: TRBD2
V gene: TRBV9
J gene: TRBJ2-7
CDR3 length: 15
clone size: few
CDR3 DNA: TGTGCCAGCAGCGTAGCTACTAGCGGGAGTGTCGAGCAGTACTTC
CDR3 protein: CASSVATSGSVEQYF

D gene: TRBD2
V gene: TRBV7-2
J gene: TRBJ2-2
CDR3 length: 17
clone size: few
CDR3 DNA: TGTGCCAGCAGCTTGCATGGGGGGAGGGCTGTCACCGGGGAGCTGTTTTTT
CDR3 protein: CASSLHGGRAVTGELFF

D gene: .
V gene: TRBV7-2
J gene: TRBJ2-7
CDR3 length: 16
clone size: many
CDR3 DNA: TGTGCCAGCAGTCGTTACGGAGGATTGGGATTAGGCGAGCAGTACTTC
CDR3 protein: CASSRYGGLGLGEQYF

D gene: TRBD1
V gene: TRBV20-1
J gene: TRBJ2-2
CDR3 length: 16
clone size: .
CDR3 DNA: TGCAGTGCTAGGAAACCGGGACAGGTTAACACCGGGGAGCTGTTTTTT
CDR3 protein: CSARKPGQVNTGELFF

D gene: .
V gene: TRBV6-1
J gene: TRBJ2-1
CDR3 length: 13
clone size: many
CDR3 DNA: TGTGCCAGCAGTGAAGGTCTCTCGGATGAGCAGTTCTTC
CDR3 protein: CASSEGLSDEQFF

D gene: .
V gene: TRBV29-1
J gene: TRBJ1-2
CDR3 length: 15
clone size: .
CDR3 DNA: TGCAGCGTTGCGGGACGACTTCGACAGGACTATGGCTACACCTTC
CDR3 protein: CSVAGRLRQDYGYTF

D gene: .
V gene: TRBV29-1
J gene: TRBJ2-3
CDR3 length: 12
clone size: few
CDR3 DNA: TGCAGCCTCCTAATAGCATCAGATACGCAGTATTTT
CDR3 protein: CSLLIASDTQYF

D gene: .
V gene: TRBV20-1
J gene: TRBJ1-5
CDR3 length: 15
clone size: few
CDR3 DNA: TGCAGTGCTAGTACAGGACAGAACATGAATCAGCCCCAGCATTTT
CDR3 protein: CSASTGQNMNQPQHF

D gene: TRBD1
V gene: TRBV9
J gene: TRBJ2-1
CDR3 length: 16
clone size: few
CDR3 DNA: TGTGCCAGCAGCCCACTGGACAGGGGAACCTACAATGAGCAGTTCTTC
CDR3 protein: CASSPLDRGTYNEQFF